The 12 T cell receptor beta chains below all came from one sample that was sequenced in a study of identical twins. TCRdb reprocessed the 5' RACE reads with MiXCR, giving one entry per CDR3 protein. Of 690,000 or so distinct CDR3 sequences listed, 8.6% were seen once; the top ten hold more than 0.75%. These same records also appear under a second study, on yellow fever vaccine responses in identical twins.

Sequenced: PBMCs. The receptors were gathered from a woman between 18 and 29 years old in good health.

This clonotype was recorded a few times. The chain joins TRBV12-3 or TRBV12-4 to TRBJ2-2, with 12 bases identical to TRBD1. This CDR3 has 18 residues. Trimming took 1 base from V and 7 from J; bases not matched to a gene: 10. CDR3 sequence reads: CASSLVPGQGALGGELFF. The CDR3 DNA follows: TGTGCCAGCAGTTTAGTCCCGGGACAGGGGGCTCTTGGCGGGGAGCTGTTTTTT.

This clonotype was observed many times. V and J are TRBV27 and TRBJ2-1; perhaps TRBD2 as D (5 bases). Trimming cost V 5 bases and J 4 bases, with 9 bases left between them. CDR1 is MNHEY and CDR2 is SMNVEV in the germline V gene (reference sequence). The CDR3 runs 13 residues. CDR3 nucleotide sequence: TGTGCCAGCAGTGTACTAGGTTACAATGAGCAGTTCTTC. Protein: CASSVLGYNEQFF.

V gene TRBV29-1 combines with J gene TRBJ2-4; 9 bases are a match to TRBD1. In germline, CDR1 is SQVTM, CDR2 ANQGSEA. This CDR3 is 16 amino acids long. With V trimmed by 5 bases and J by 2 bases, 10 bases remained unmatched. The CDR3 region is CSVRTGEFITKNIQYF. The CDR3 coding sequence is TGCAGCGTTCGGACAGGGGAATTTATAACCAAAAACATTCAGTACTTC.

This clonotype was recorded many times. The rearrangement joins TRBV12-3 or TRBV12-4 to TRBJ1-6; D gene ambiguous. The V end was cut by 3 bases, the J end by 8 bases, with 8 bases between. The length of the CDR3 is 13 residues. CDR3 amino acids: CASSLQADSPLHF. The CDR3 region has the DNA TGTGCCAGCAGTTTGCAGGCGGATTCACCCCTCCACTTT.

The rearrangement uses TRBV2 and TRBJ1-4; TRBD1 aligns across 7 bases. CDR3 length: 18 residues. Unmatched junction bases numbered 12, after V lost 5 bases and J lost 0 bases. CDR1 SNHLY and CDR2 FYNNEI come from the germline V gene. For the CDR3, the DNA is TGTGCCAGCAGTTCCGACAGGGACCGGTCTGCAACTAATGAAAAACTGTTTTTT. This sequence encodes CASSSDRDRSATNEKLFF.

This clonotype was detected a few times. The rearrangement links TRBV27 to TRBJ2-5; D is uncertain. CDR1 and CDR2 from the germline V gene are MNHEY and SMNVEV (reference sequence). The length of the CDR3 is 14 residues. Trimming took off 1 base at V and 2 bases at J, with 8 bases between the two ends. CDR3 DNA: TGTGCCAGCAGTTTATTTGGCCAGCAAGAGACCCAGTACTTC. Its protein product is CASSLFGQQETQYF.

This clonotype was seen a few times. The rearrangement links TRBV30 to TRBJ2-1, with 9 bases fitting TRBD2. The CDR3 runs 14 residues. From germline, CDR1 is GTSNPN and CDR2 SVGIG (reference sequence). Germline trimming cut 8 bases from V and 7 bases from J; bases unmatched to any gene: 12. The CDR3, as DNA: TGTGCCCGCCGGACAGGCGGGGGGGGGAATGAGCAGTTCTTC. Protein product: CARRTGGGGNEQFF.

This clonotype has a handful of counts. This chain joins TRBV6-2 or TRBV6-3 and TRBJ2-3; D perhaps matches TRBD2 (6 bases). This CDR3 is 13 amino acids long. V lost 6 bases, J lost 5 bases, and 12 bases lay in between. Germline lookup yields CDR1 MNHEY and CDR2 SVGEGT. CDR3 residues: CASRTLSGDTQYF. CDR3 DNA sequence: TGTGCCAGCAGAACTCTTAGCGGAGATACGCAGTATTTT.

This clonotype was observed a few times. The chain carries TRBV28 and TRBJ2-7, with 7 positions matching TRBD1. The CDR3 spans 15 residues. The trim removed 4 bases at V and 4 bases at J, leaving 10 bases unmatched. Per germline, CDR1 MDHEN and CDR2 SYDVKM. The CDR3 loop reads CASSSRTTGLYEQYF. In nucleotides, the CDR3 is TGTGCCAGCAGTTCTCGAACGACAGGGTTATACGAGCAGTACTTC.

Comment on this clonotype: At one boundary the junction diverges from the germline segment, which might be a read error. The rearrangement links TRBV12-3 or TRBV12-4 to TRBJ2-7; 13 bases are shared with TRBD2. The CDR3 has 19 amino acids. CDR3 residues: CTSSRLAGTSGMDFYEQYF. DNA of the CDR3: TGTACCAGCAGTCGATTAGCCGGGACTAGCGGGATGGACTTTTACGAGCAGTACTTC.

This clonotype was seen a few times. The genes are TRBV7-9 and TRBJ2-7, with TRBD2 matching 7 bases. This CDR3 comprises 12 residues. The germline CDR1 and CDR2 sequences are SEHNR and FQNEAQ (reference sequence). J lost 6 bases, V lost 8 bases, and 7 bases had no gene match. This CDR3 reads CASDLAGSEQYF. The CDR3 DNA reads TGTGCCAGCGACTTAGCGGGTAGCGAGCAGTACTTC.

In this sample, this clonotype turned up many times. The V call is TRBV6-1, the J call TRBJ2-5, with 7 bases lining up with TRBD2. The CDR3 is made up of 14 amino acids. J was trimmed by 2 bases and V by 6 bases; bases with no gene match: 6. The V gene's germline CDR1 is MNHNS and CDR2 SASEGT. This CDR3 reads CASRGGTIQETQYF. DNA for the CDR3: TGTGCCAGCAGGGGGGGGACGATTCAAGAGACCCAGTACTTC.